This T cell receptor beta chain was obtained from a study of T cell responses to AZD1222 COVID-19 vaccine (TCRdb year 2021). General notes on the study: AZD1222 recipients with second doses at about 4 weeks or about 12 weeks were pooled, because spike-specific TCR depth and breadth did not differ between schedules. Enrollment into the trials was organized by age into subgroups of 18-55, 56-69 and 70-plus years, and those subgroups contained roughly 140, 27 and 60 TCR-sequenced participants, respectively. TCR sequencing was performed for 230 to 250 trial participants, of whom about 200 were given two doses of AZD1222 and around 26 were given two doses of MenACWY control vaccine. Beyond this particular receptor, the publication reports: After two AZD1222 doses, both the breadth and the depth of spike-specific TCRs were significantly higher than at day 0 and than in MenACWY recipients. In the small 56-69-year group, the increase in depth fell short of significance, most likely because of low power. Reportedly, almost half of the unique spike-specific TCRs recognized epitopes lying outside the regions that are mutated in the B.1.351 and B.1.1.7 variants. Conclusions about previously exposed vaccinees were limited because only six AZD1222 recipients were SARS-CoV-2 seropositive at baseline. Because no day 14 peak-response samples were available, repertoires were characterized only after the peak T cell response. Participants were mostly white British and included more females than males, and it was suggested by the authors that clonal diversity may have been underestimated. Vaccine-associated CD4 TCRs spanned the whole spike protein, with dominant responses in regions 160-218 and 743-854.

The CDR3 regions of human TCRbeta chains were analyzed by immunosequencing. The authors' analysis ran thus. Repertoire TCRs were matched against a reference library of SARS-CoV-2-specific TCRs generated with the MIRA antigen-specificity platform. Breadth was defined as the fraction of unique TCRs that were SARS-CoV-2-associated, and depth was defined as the fraction of total T cells that were SARS-CoV-2-associated. Each spike-specific TCR was assigned to its reactive spike region and to a CD4 or CD8 class using the MIRA data. Log10-transformed breadth and depth values were compared by one-way ANOVA with Sidak's multiple comparisons tests. TCRdb's version of the immuneACCESS table is confined to in-frame rearrangements and falls short of the full clone set. An unresolved V gene accounts for under half of the shortfall where checked; the remainder is of unknown origin. V and J calls plus clone size are reproduced from that table; the DNA served to infer D and trimming. This sample gives tens of thousands of clones in total; 82% of them show up just once. About 5.8% of the sample is taken by the ten largest.

In light of the paper, this sample's time point label describes: baseline before first vaccination. The vaccinee samples were drawn from two UK trials, COV001 and COV002, one of which was a single-blind randomized controlled phase 2/3 trial testing AZD1222 (ChAdOx1 nCoV-19) in healthy adults. Trial participant PBMC samples were collected at day 0 and day 28 after the second dose for TCRbeta chain sequencing. Concerning this clone itself: Its antigen is unknown. Base qualities were left out, and no much larger clone turns up one base away.

The sample here was peripheral blood, taken on day 0 of AZD1222 vaccination. The receptor was isolated from an adult in good health.

The DNA is TGTGCCATACAGGGCACGAACACTGAAGCTTTCTTT. This sequence encodes CAIQGTNTEAFF. The chain uses TRBV10-3 and TRBJ1-1; the D region possibly corresponds to TRBD1 (6 bases align). The CDR3, from cysteine to phenylalanine, totals 12 residues. Only the CDR3 region is kept as DNA, spanning 36 bases read in frame from base 1. Sequences ENHRY (CDR1) and SYGVKD (CDR2) are obtained from the germline V gene. V is clipped by 9 bases and J by 1 base, and the sequence between their germline boundaries is 9 bases long.